These 15 T cell receptor beta chains were sequenced from one sample in a study of T-cell memory formation after mild COVID-19. TCRdb redid the calling of the 5' RACE reads with MiXCR, one entry per CDR3 protein. Of approximately 570,000 distinct CDR3 sequences in the sample, approximately 19% were seen once. Sample: PBMCs or a T cell subset sorted from them (not recorded which). These receptors came from an adult woman who had mild COVID-19 (a few samples of this study predate the infection). Cell type and time point are not known.

The table lists this clonotype with a few counts. Mismatch with germline at one junction end may stem from a read error. The rearrangement links TRBV7-7 to TRBJ2-7; TRBD1 aligns across 7 bases. The V gene's germline CDR1 is SSHAT and CDR2 FNYEAQ (reference sequence). The length of the CDR3 is 16 residues. DNA for the CDR3: TGTGCTAGCAGAGCCGATGGACAGGCGGCCCCCTACGAGCAGTACTTC. This encodes CASRADGQAAPYEQYF.

The chain joins TRBV7-9 to TRBJ2-7; possible D gene TRBD1, 5 bases. Trimming stripped 8 bases from V and 3 bases from J, with 26 bases between. Germline V gene data show CDR1 as SEHNR and CDR2 as FQNEAQ (reference sequence). The CDR3 consists of 17 residues. The CDR3 nucleotides read TGTGCCAGCGCTTGGCCCCCGGACAATCCCATAAACTACGAGCAGTACTTC. Translation gives CASAWPPDNPINYEQYF.

This clonotype occurred a few times. This chain connects TRBV6-5 to TRBJ2-3; tentatively, D is TRBD2 (5 bases). The CDR3 is 15 residues long. The V gene lost 2 bases and the J gene lost 4 bases, with 13 bases spanning the gap. Per germline, CDR1 MNHEY and CDR2 SVGAGI. This chain's CDR3 is CASSYKADGADTQYF. As DNA, the CDR3 is TGTGCCAGCAGTTACAAGGCTGACGGGGCAGATACGCAGTATTTT.

This rearrangement joins TRBV29-1 to TRBJ2-2; D remains unclear. The CDR3 runs 13 residues. Looked up from germline, CDR1 is SQVTM and CDR2 is ANQGSEA. V lost 4 bases and J 1 base, leaving 7 bases between the germline ends. The CDR3 region is CSVVLGNTGELFF. The CDR3 coding sequence is TGCAGCGTTGTTTTGGGGAACACCGGGGAGCTGTTTTTT.

The chain carries TRBV5-1 and TRBJ2-7; perhaps TRBD1 as D (6 bases). Trimming took 3 bases from V and 1 from J, leaving 11 bases between them. This CDR3 is 14 amino acids long. Germline V CDR1 and CDR2: SGHRS, YFSETQ. Here the CDR3 DNA reads TGCGCCAGCAGCTGGGACACAGCTTCCTACGAGCAGTACTTC. Its protein is CASSWDTASYEQYF.

The chain uses TRBV7-9 and TRBJ1-6; weak D call: TRBD1 (6 bases). This CDR3 comprises 16 residues. The ends were cut back, 6 bases at V and 1 base at J, with 13 bases in the middle. Germline lookup yields CDR1 SEHNR and CDR2 FQNEAQ (reference sequence). CDR3 region: CASSQTGASYNSPLHF. In nucleotides, the CDR3 is TGTGCCAGCAGTCAAACGGGGGCGTCCTATAATTCACCCCTCCACTTT.

The chain carries TRBV12-3 or TRBV12-4 and TRBJ2-1; TRBD1 is a possible D gene (5 bases). Trimming left V 5 bases short and J 6 bases short, with 14 bases between. This CDR3 has 14 residues. CDR3 DNA sequence: TGTGCCAGCAGTAGATTACAGGTTACCAATGAGCAGTTCTTC. It translates to CASSRLQVTNEQFF.

The sample holds many counts of this clonotype. V gene TRBV7-6 combines with J gene TRBJ1-1; TRBD1 might be the D (5 bases). Between the trimmed V and J ends, which lost 1 base and 1 base, there was a span of 10 bases. CDR1 is SGHVS, CDR2 FNYEAQ, per germline. This CDR3 has 15 residues. The CDR3 here is CASSLGPTGNTEAFF. CDR3 in DNA: TGTGCCAGCAGCTTAGGCCCCACAGGGAACACTGAAGCTTTCTTT.

This chain uses TRBV12-3 or TRBV12-4 with TRBJ1-2; possibly TRBD1 for D (5 bases). CDR3 length: 16 residues. Trimming took 6 bases from V and 0 from J, leaving 17 bases between them. CDR3 DNA: TGTGCCAGCAGCCCTGGGGGGGGATTCCCTAACTATGGCTACACCTTC. Translating it yields CASSPGGGFPNYGYTF.

This clonotype was counted between two and nine times. This chain uses TRBV21-1 with TRBJ2-2; the table's D call, TRBD1, was not checked against the DNA. TRBV21-1 has pseudogene status. CDR3 size: 19 residues. The CDR3 spells CASSNGRGNEGLCTGELFF. The CDR3 DNA reads as TGTGCCAGCAGCAATGGGCGGGGTAACGAAGGCCTTTGTACCGGGGAGCTGTTTTTT.

The CDR3 bases are TGCGCCAGCAGCCTGGGACAGGGGATCGGAAAACTGTTTTTT. As protein: CASSLGQGIGKLFF. The chain uses TRBV5-1 and TRBJ1-4; 10 bases map to TRBD1. The CDR3 is made up of 14 amino acids. The trim removed 4 bases at V and 10 bases at J, leaving 7 bases unmatched. CDR1 is SGHRS, CDR2 YFSETQ, per germline.

This rearrangement joins TRBV4-1 to TRBJ2-2, with 7 bases that match TRBD2. This CDR3 spans 19 amino acids. The V gene's germline CDR1 is MGHRA and CDR2 YSYEKL. V was pared by 4 bases and J by 0 bases, with 14 bases of the junction left unmatched. CDR3 amino acids: CASSRWGGLTPANTGELFF. The CDR3 DNA reads TGCGCCAGCAGCCGGTGGGGGGGTTTGACCCCCGCGAACACCGGGGAGCTGTTTTTT.

The genes are TRBV20-1 and TRBJ2-7, with TRBD2 as a possible D gene (5 bases). Trimming took 0 bases from V and 0 from J, leaving 12 bases between them. CDR1 DFQATT and CDR2 SNEGSKA come from the germline V gene (reference sequence). This CDR3 has 15 amino acids. The CDR3 loop is CSARDLLGDSYEQYF. The CDR3 DNA follows: TGCAGTGCTAGAGATCTCCTGGGAGACTCCTACGAGCAGTACTTC.

This clonotype was recorded a few times. A much larger clone lies one base from this, so it may be a read error. The gene calls are TRBV5-4 and TRBJ1-3; D call uncertain. This CDR3 contains 12 residues. Trimming took off 2 bases at V and 2 bases at J, with 2 bases between the two ends. Germline V gene sequence: CDR1 SGHNT, CDR2 YYREEE (reference sequence). This CDR3 is CASSFPGNTIYF. The CDR3 region has the DNA TGTGCCAGCAGCTTCCCTGGAAACACCATATATTTT.

On this clonotype itself: One junction end disagrees with the germline gene, perhaps due to a read error. The chain has TRBV18 and TRBJ2-7, with D unresolved. Per the germline V gene, CDR1 is KGHSH and CDR2 is LQKENI. The CDR3 length is 14 residues. In DNA form, the CDR3 reads TGTTCCAGCTCACCATTCGCCAGTTCCTACGAGCAGTACTTC. Its protein is CSSSPFASSYEQYF.